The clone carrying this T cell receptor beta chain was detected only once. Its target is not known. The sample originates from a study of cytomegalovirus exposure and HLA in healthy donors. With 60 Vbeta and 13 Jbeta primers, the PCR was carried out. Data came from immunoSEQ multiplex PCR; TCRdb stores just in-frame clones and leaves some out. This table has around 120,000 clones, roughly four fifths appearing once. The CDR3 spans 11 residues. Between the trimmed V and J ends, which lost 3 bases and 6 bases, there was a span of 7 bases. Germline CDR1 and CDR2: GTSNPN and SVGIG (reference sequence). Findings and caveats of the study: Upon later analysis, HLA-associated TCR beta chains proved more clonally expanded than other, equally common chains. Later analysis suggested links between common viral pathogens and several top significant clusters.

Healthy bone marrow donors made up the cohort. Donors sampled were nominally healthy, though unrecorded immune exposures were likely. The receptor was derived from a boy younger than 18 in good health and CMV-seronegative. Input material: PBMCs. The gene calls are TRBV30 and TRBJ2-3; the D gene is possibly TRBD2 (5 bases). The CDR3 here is CAWRKRDTQYF. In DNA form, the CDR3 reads TGTGCCTGGAGAAAGCGGGATACGCAGTATTTT. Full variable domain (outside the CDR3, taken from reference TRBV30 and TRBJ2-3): SQTIHQWPATLVQPVGSPLSLECTVEGTSNPNLYWYRQAAGRGLQLLFYSVGIGQISSEVPQNLSASRPQDRQFILSSKKLLLSDSGFYLCAWRKRDTQYFGPGTRLTVL.